This TCR beta chain was recovered during a study of tumor-infiltrating lymphocytes in primary liver carcinoma. Germline CDR1 reads SGHNT; CDR2 reads YENEEA. CDR3 length: 15 amino acids. cDNA specific to TCR beta was made from around 470 ng of total RNA, with a constant-region primer employed for priming. Slightly modified ARM-PCR served as the procedure for the TCR beta libraries. These libraries came from three rounds of nested multiplex PCR. Two initial PCR rounds of about 11 cycles each paired TRBV1-TRBV30 forward primers with a C-beta reverse primer. TCRdb processed the multiplex PCR reads anew with MiXCR; each CDR3 protein has one entry. The sample has 100,000 or so distinct CDR3 sequences, around 73% seen once; the top ten hold 9% to 15%. Scientists recovered RNA and DNA together from approximately 20-30 mg of unsorted bulk tissue.

This chain joins TRBV11-3 and TRBJ2-1; 10 bases map to TRBD2. The J call could be wrong; TRBJ2-7 is a better fit for the DNA end. This receptor was taken from a woman between 55 and 75 years old with primary liver carcinoma and hepatitis B virus infection. The sample comprised liver tumor tissue from sampling region 2. The subset denotes: tumor region T2, inferior pole. This CDR3 reads CASSLGTSGKLEQYF. CDR3 DNA: TGTGCCAGCAGCTTAGGGACTAGCGGAAAGCTTGAGCAGTACTTC.